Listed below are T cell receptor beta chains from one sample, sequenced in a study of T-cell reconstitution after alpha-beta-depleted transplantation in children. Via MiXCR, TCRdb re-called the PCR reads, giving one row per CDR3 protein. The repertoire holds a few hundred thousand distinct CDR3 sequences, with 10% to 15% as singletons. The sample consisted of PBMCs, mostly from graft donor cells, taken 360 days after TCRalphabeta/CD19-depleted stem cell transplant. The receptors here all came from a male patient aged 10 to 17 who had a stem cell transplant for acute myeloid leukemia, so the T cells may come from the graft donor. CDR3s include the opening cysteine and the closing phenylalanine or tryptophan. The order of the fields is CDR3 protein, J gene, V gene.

cdr3_aa: CASSLAFPSGTIFSTDTQYF
j_call: TRBJ2-3
v_call: TRBV7-8

cdr3_aa: CASKGSEGPFVDEQFF
j_call: TRBJ2-1
v_call: TRBV7-8

cdr3_aa: CASSQEAAGRPNTQYF
j_call: TRBJ2-3
v_call: TRBV4-3

cdr3_aa: CASSLTTGRIEKLFF
j_call: TRBJ1-4
v_call: TRBV5-6

cdr3_aa: CASKAAGYTDTQYF
j_call: TRBJ2-3
v_call: TRBV28

cdr3_aa: CASSFTGTIPSEQFF
j_call: TRBJ2-1
v_call: TRBV7-9

cdr3_aa: CASSFLGTGGSYEQYF
j_call: TRBJ2-7
v_call: TRBV5-1

cdr3_aa: CAISWDRANSPLHF
j_call: TRBJ1-6
v_call: TRBV10-3

cdr3_aa: CASSFKGGETQYF
j_call: TRBJ2-5
v_call: TRBV5-1

cdr3_aa: CASSYGGSQPQHF
j_call: TRBJ1-5
v_call: TRBV12-3/TRBV12-4

cdr3_aa: CASSLQGLLYNEQFF
j_call: TRBJ2-1
v_call: TRBV27

cdr3_aa: CASSTRSGSDNQPQHF
j_call: TRBJ1-5
v_call: TRBV5-6

cdr3_aa: CSVDRDDGEKLFF
j_call: TRBJ1-4
v_call: TRBV29-1

cdr3_aa: CASSLSLTGQDEQYF
j_call: TRBJ2-7
v_call: TRBV5-6

cdr3_aa: CATSDSGGAKSYGYTF
j_call: TRBJ1-2
v_call: TRBV24-1

cdr3_aa: CSAPRSYGYTF
j_call: TRBJ1-2
v_call: TRBV20-1

cdr3_aa: CASSQVPGQGNANTGELFF
j_call: TRBJ2-2
v_call: TRBV4-2

cdr3_aa: CATSDLIGTSGSKSSYNEQFF
j_call: TRBJ2-1
v_call: TRBV24-1

cdr3_aa: CASRWYNSPLHF
j_call: TRBJ1-6
v_call: TRBV28

cdr3_aa: CASSLGPGPQETQYF
j_call: TRBJ2-5
v_call: TRBV5-1

cdr3_aa: CSAEGLDHKAYEQYF
j_call: TRBJ2-7
v_call: TRBV20-1

cdr3_aa: CATRHRDPNQPQHF
j_call: TRBJ1-5
v_call: TRBV24-1

cdr3_aa: CSAPANEKLFF
j_call: TRBJ1-4
v_call: TRBV29-1

cdr3_aa: CASSHPNPRDSSYEQYF
j_call: TRBJ2-7
v_call: TRBV23-1